Below are 8 T cell receptor beta chains sequenced from a single sample in a study of siplizumab effects on memory and regulatory T cells (dated by TCRdb to about 2019). Libraries were built with the immunoSEQ multiplex PCR assay. Sourced from immuneACCESS, this table was stored by TCRdb with only in-frame sequences that have V and J called. A share of the clones is absent; for the studies checked, an unresolved V gene accounts for under half, and the remainder has no known explanation. The sample contains around 87,000 clones, 85% to 90% of them found a single time. Clones ranked in the top ten supply about 16% of the sample. Sample: CD4+ T cells sorted from blood. All receptors come from a human donor in good health.

To note about this clone: The junction does not match germline at one end; this may be a read error. The CDR3 nucleotides read TGTGCTAGCAGCAAAGGGACGGGCGCTGAAGCTTTCTTT. Its protein product is CASSKGTGAEAFF. J is TRBJ1-1 and V is TRBV7-7, with D tentatively TRBD1 (5 bases). The CDR3 consists of 13 residues. Germline CDR1 and CDR2: SSHAT and FNYEAQ (reference sequence).

The CDR3 DNA sequence: TGTGCCACCAGCGGAGGGGGGACTAGCGGGGCTAGTGGAGAGCAGTTCTTC. This translates into CATSGGGTSGASGEQFF. V usage is TRBV15 and J usage is TRBJ2-1, with 13 positions matching TRBD2. From germline, CDR1 is LNHNV and CDR2 YYDKDF (reference sequence). The CDR3 spans 17 residues. Unmatched junction bases numbered 14, after V lost 5 bases and J lost 10 bases.

The chain has TRBV5-1 and TRBJ1-6; D gene ambiguous. V gave up 2 bases and J gave up 7 bases, with 7 bases separating them. Germline V gene data show CDR1 as SGHRS and CDR2 as YFSETQ. The CDR3 extends over 13 amino acids. The chain's CDR3 is CASSLGRNSPLHF. CDR3 sequence (DNA): TGCGCCAGCAGCTTAGGTAGAAATTCACCCCTCCACTTT.

The gene calls are TRBV4-1 and TRBJ1-1, with D perhaps TRBD1 (5 bases). CDR1 and CDR2 (germline): MGHRA, YSYEKL. The length of the CDR3 is 15 residues. V was clipped by 3 bases and J by 5 bases, with 16 bases between them. CDR3 residues: CASSHPGQPGTEAFF. CDR3 sequence (DNA): TGCGCCAGCAGCCATCCCGGACAACCTGGGACTGAAGCTTTCTTT.

The rearrangement uses TRBV5-4 and TRBJ1-1; D not certain. Trimming stripped 5 bases from V and 0 bases from J, with 14 bases between. This CDR3 comprises 15 residues. Per the germline V gene, CDR1 is SGHNT and CDR2 is YYREEE (reference sequence). CDR3 in DNA: TGTGCCAGCAGGCCGGACGGTCCTATGAACACTGAAGCTTTCTTT. Its translation is CASRPDGPMNTEAFF.

This sequence joins TRBV11-2 and TRBJ2-4; D not resolved. The CDR3 is made up of 14 amino acids. The V gene lost 5 bases and the J gene lost 1 base, with 9 bases spanning the gap. The V gene's germline CDR1 is SGHAT and CDR2 FQNNGV. The CDR3 sequence is CASSTPMAKNIQYF. CDR3 sequence (DNA): TGTGCCAGCAGCACCCCCATGGCCAAAAACATTCAGTACTTC.

This clone appeared once. The chain has TRBV4-1 and TRBJ1-4; possible D gene TRBD1, 6 bases. Germline lookup yields CDR1 MGHRA and CDR2 YSYEKL. The CDR3 runs 16 residues. With 0 bases removed from V and 5 bases from J, the gap between germline ends came to 13 bases. DNA for the CDR3: TGCGCCAGCAGCCAAGAGGGTACAGGGAAAAATGAAAAACTGTTTTTT. Its translation is CASSQEGTGKNEKLFF.

The chain uses TRBV29-1 and TRBJ2-1; 8 bases are a match to TRBD2. Germline CDR1 SQVTM, CDR2 ANQGSEA. CDR3 length equals 16 residues. Trimming removed 3 bases from V and 4 bases from J; junction bases left unmatched: 11. The CDR3 DNA sequence: TGCAGCGTTGATCAACTAGCGGAAACCATATACAATGAGCAGTTCTTC. As protein: CSVDQLAETIYNEQFF.